Below are 17 T cell receptor beta chains sequenced from a single sample in a study of T cells expressing NK-cell markers. For each CDR3 protein, TCRdb gives one entry from its re-call of the 5' RACE reads, without DNA. Its table lists roughly 180,000 distinct CDR3 sequences. The sequenced material came from blood T cells: a sorted CD56 or NKG2C T cell subset, CD4+ or CD8+ T cells, or bulk PBMC T cells (not recorded which). The receptor source for this set is a man between 18 and 69 years old in good health.

This chain joins TRBV6-1 and TRBJ1-2; checking the TCRdb D call of TRBD1 is not possible without DNA. Germline CDR1 MNHNS, CDR2 SASEGT. This CDR3 contains 16 residues. CDR3 loop: CASITEQGTQGYGYTF.

The chain links TRBV27 to TRBJ2-5. The CDR3 is made up of 15 amino acids. Germline V gene sequence: CDR1 MNHEY, CDR2 SMNVEV (reference sequence). CDR3 protein: CASSFSGYDQETQYF.

The rearrangement joins TRBV10-3 to TRBJ2-2; TCRdb designates TRBD1, a call that cannot be tested without DNA. The CDR3 consists of 16 residues. The germline V gene encodes CDR1 ENHRY and CDR2 SYGVKD. The CDR3: CAINPGTQANTGELFF.

The chain carries TRBV7-8 and TRBJ2-1; as DNA is missing, the TRBD2 call by TCRdb cannot be tested. Germline V gene sequence: CDR1 SGHVS, CDR2 FQNEAQ. The CDR3 has 15 amino acids. Here the CDR3 reads CASSARLAGAQGQFF. Looking up the rest from reference TRBV7-8 and TRBJ2-1 gives the full variable domain: GAGVSQSPRYKVAKRGQDVALRCDPISGHVSLFWYQQALGQGPEFLTYFQNEAQLDKSGLPSDRFFAERPEGSVSTLKIQRTQQEDSAVYLCASSARLAGAQGQFFGPGTRLTVL.

J is TRBJ2-7 and V is TRBV28; TCRdb's D call of TRBD1 is untestable without DNA. There are 16 residues in the CDR3. Germline loops: CDR1 MDHEN, CDR2 SYDVKM. CDR3 loop: CASSLSTFGIGHEQYF. Filled out from reference TRBV28 and TRBJ2-7, the complete variable domain reads DVKVTQSSRYLVKRTGEKVFLECVQDMDHENMFWYRQDPGLGLRLIYFSYDVKMKEKGDIPEGYSVSREKKERFSLILESASTNQTSMYLCASSLSTFGIGHEQYFGPGTRLTVT.

The rearrangement links TRBV18 to TRBJ1-1; the TRBD1 assignment by TCRdb is unverifiable without DNA. Germline CDR1 KGHSH, CDR2 LQKENI. The CDR3 spans 13 residues. The CDR3 loop reads CANRQGMSTEAFF.

This chain connects TRBV2 to TRBJ2-1; TCRdb outputs TRBD2, but without DNA this stays unchecked. CDR1 and CDR2 from the germline V gene are SNHLY and FYNNEI. The CDR3 contains 16 residues. CDR3 amino acids: CASTDQAGGHYNEQFF.

The chain uses TRBV14 and TRBJ1-2; TCRdb returns TRBD1, unconfirmable since there is no DNA. CDR3 size: 16 residues. Germline lookup yields CDR1 SGHDN and CDR2 FVKESK. The CDR3 sequence: CASSKTGTRHFYGYTF.

The gene calls are TRBV11-2 and TRBJ2-1; TCRdb picks TRBD1, but there is no DNA to check that call. The germline V gene has CDR1 SGHAT and CDR2 FQNNGV. The CDR3 is made up of 16 amino acids. The CDR3 here is CASSRGGQSSYNEQFF.

The chain employs TRBV6-5 and TRBJ1-1. The CDR3 is 14 residues long. CDR1 is MNHEY, CDR2 SVGAGI, per germline. This CDR3 is CASSYGVGNTEAFF.

This rearrangement joins TRBV11-1 to TRBJ1-3; the D gene TCRdb calls, TRBD1, cannot be checked with no DNA. Germline CDR1 reads SGHAT; CDR2 reads FQDESV (reference sequence). The CDR3 loop spans 13 amino acids. CDR3 region: CASSSTEGNTIYF.

This chain joins TRBV2 and TRBJ1-2; TCRdb's D gene call, TRBD1, goes unchecked for lack of DNA. CDR3 length equals 15 residues. Per the germline V gene, CDR1 is SNHLY and CDR2 is FYNNEI. CDR3 sequence reads: CASGSADSHFYGYTF.

This sequence joins TRBV6-5 and TRBJ2-7; TCRdb calls TRBD2, which cannot be checked without DNA. CDR3 size: 12 residues. Germline assignment: CDR1 MNHEY and CDR2 SVGAGI. The CDR3 sequence: CASGISGYEQYF.

This chain links TRBV13 with TRBJ2-3. The CDR3 length is 14 residues. CDR1 is PRHDT, CDR2 FYEKMQ, per germline (reference sequence). The chain's CDR3 is CASSPGLSTDTQYF.

The chain couples TRBV7-8 to TRBJ1-5. In germline, CDR1 is SGHVS, CDR2 FQNEAQ. The CDR3 length is 14 residues. The CDR3 loop reads CASSGEYSNQPQHF.

The gene calls are TRBV28 and TRBJ2-5; TCRdb returns TRBD1, unconfirmable since there is no DNA. The CDR3 extends over 15 amino acids. The germline gives CDR1 MDHEN, CDR2 SYDVKM. CDR3: CASSLDRPIQETQYF.

The V gene is TRBV20-1, the J gene TRBJ1-2; the D call from TCRdb, TRBD1, cannot be confirmed without DNA. From germline, CDR1 is DFQATT and CDR2 SNEGSKA (reference sequence). This CDR3 contains 14 residues. CDR3: CSARDRGPRDGYTF.